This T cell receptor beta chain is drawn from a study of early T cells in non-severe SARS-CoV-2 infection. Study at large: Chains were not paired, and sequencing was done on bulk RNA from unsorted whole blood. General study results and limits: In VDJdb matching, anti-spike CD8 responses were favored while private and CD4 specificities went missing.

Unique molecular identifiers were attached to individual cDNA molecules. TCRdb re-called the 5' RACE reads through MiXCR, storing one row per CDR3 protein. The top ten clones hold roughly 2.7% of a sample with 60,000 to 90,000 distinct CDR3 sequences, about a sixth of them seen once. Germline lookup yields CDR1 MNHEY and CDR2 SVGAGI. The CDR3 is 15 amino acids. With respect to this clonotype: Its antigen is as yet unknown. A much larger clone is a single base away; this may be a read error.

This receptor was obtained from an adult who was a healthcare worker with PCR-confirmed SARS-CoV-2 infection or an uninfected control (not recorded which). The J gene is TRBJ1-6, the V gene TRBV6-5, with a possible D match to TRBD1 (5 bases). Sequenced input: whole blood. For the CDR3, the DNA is TGTGCCAGCAGTTACATGTCAGGGCTAAATTCACCCTTCCACTTT. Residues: CASSYMSGLNSPFHF.